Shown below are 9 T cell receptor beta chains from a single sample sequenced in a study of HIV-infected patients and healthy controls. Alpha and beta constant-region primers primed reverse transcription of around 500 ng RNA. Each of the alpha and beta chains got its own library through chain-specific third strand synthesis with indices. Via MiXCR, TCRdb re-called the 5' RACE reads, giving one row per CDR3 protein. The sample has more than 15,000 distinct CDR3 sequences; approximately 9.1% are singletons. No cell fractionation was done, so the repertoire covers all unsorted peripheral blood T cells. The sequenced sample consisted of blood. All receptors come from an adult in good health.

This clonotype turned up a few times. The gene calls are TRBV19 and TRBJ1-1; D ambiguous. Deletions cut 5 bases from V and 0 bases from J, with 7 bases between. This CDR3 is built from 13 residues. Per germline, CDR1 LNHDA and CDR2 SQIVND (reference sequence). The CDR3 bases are TGTGCCAGTAGTGAAAGGATGAACACTGAAGCTTTCTTT. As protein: CASSERMNTEAFF.

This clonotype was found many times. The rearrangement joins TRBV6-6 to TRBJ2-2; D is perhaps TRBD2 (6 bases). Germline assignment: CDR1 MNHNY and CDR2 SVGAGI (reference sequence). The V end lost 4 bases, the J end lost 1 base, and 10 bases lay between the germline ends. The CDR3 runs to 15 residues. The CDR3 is CASSSGGMNTGELFF. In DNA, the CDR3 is TGTGCCAGCAGTTCCGGGGGAATGAACACCGGGGAGCTGTTTTTT.

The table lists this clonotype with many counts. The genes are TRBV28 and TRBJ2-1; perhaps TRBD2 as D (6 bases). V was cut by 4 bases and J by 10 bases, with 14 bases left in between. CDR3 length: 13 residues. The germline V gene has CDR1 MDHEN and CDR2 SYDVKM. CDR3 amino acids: CASSSPLAVEQFF. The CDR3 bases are TGTGCCAGCAGTTCCCCACTAGCCGTCGAGCAGTTCTTC.

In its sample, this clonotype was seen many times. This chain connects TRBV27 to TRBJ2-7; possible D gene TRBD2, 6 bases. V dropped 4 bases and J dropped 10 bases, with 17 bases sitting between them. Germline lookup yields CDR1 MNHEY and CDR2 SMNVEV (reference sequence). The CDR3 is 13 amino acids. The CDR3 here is CASSSLGRSIQYF. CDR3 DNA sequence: TGTGCCAGCAGTTCCCTAGGGAGGAGTATTCAGTACTTC.

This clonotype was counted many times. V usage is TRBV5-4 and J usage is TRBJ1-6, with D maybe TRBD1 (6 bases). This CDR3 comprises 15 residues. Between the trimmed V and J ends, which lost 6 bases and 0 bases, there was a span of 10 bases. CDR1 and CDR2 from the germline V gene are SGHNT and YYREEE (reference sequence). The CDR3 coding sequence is TGTGCCAGCACCGAAGGGGGCTCCTATAATTCACCCCTCCACTTT. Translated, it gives CASTEGGSYNSPLHF.

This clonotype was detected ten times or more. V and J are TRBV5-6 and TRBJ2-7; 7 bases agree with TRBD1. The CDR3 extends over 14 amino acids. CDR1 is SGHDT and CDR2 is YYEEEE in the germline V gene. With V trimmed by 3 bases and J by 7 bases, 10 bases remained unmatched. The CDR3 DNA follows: TGTGCCAGCAGCTCGGACAGGCCGGAGAGGGAGCAGTACTTC. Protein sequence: CASSSDRPEREQYF.

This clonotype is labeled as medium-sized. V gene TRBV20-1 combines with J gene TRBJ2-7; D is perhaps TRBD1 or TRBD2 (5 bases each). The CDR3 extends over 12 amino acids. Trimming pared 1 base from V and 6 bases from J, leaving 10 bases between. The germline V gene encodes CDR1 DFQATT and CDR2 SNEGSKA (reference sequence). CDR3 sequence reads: CSARGDPREQYF. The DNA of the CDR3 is TGCAGTGCTAGAGGGGACCCTCGCGAGCAGTACTTC.

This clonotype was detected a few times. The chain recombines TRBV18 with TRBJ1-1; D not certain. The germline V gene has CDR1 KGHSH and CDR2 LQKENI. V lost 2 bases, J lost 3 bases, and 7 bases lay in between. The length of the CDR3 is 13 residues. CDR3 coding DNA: TGTGCCAGCTCACCAATGGGAGACACTGAAGCTTTCTTT. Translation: CASSPMGDTEAFF.

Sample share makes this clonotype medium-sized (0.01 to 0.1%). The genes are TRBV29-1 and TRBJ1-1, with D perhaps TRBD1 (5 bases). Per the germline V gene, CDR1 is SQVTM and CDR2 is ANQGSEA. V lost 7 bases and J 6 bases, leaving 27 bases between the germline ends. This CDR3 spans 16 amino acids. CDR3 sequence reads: CSAYNPKGAGRAEAFF. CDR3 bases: TGCAGCGCCTATAACCCCAAAGGGGCAGGGCGGGCTGAAGCTTTCTTT. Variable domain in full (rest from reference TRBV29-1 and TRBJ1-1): SAVISQKPSRDICQRGTSLTIQCQVDSQVTMMFWYRQQPGQSLTLIATANQGSEATYESGFVIDKFPISRPNLTFSTLTVSNMSPEDSSIYLCSAYNPKGAGRAEAFFGQGTRLTVV.